This TCR beta chain is from a study of breast tumors, draining lymph nodes, adjacent tissues. A remark on this clonotype: Its antigen is unidentified.

TCRdb reprocessed the multiplex PCR reads via MiXCR and lists one record per CDR3 protein. The table lists 180,000 or so distinct CDR3 sequences, approximately 30% of them singletons. Breast cancer patients provided tissue from their axillary draining lymph nodes. General observations from the study: Tumor repertoires ranked between lymph nodes and nontumor tissue in diversity, with V and J gene preferences. The data were judged consistent with most tumor T cells coming from lymph node and expanding in tumor.

Per germline, CDR1 KGHDR and CDR2 SFDVKD. The V end was cut by 7 bases, the J end by 3 bases, with 20 bases between. This CDR3 comprises 17 residues. J is TRBJ2-2 and V is TRBV24-1; tentatively, D is TRBD2 (6 bases). The TCR comes from a female donor with breast cancer. Some clones in this sample may be carry-over from other donors' samples. Sequenced material: axillary lymph node tissue. In DNA form, the CDR3 reads TGTGCCACCAGCGGAAAAGCGCAGGAGGGTGACACCGGGGAGCTGTTTTTT. Amino acid sequence: CATSGKAQEGDTGELFF.